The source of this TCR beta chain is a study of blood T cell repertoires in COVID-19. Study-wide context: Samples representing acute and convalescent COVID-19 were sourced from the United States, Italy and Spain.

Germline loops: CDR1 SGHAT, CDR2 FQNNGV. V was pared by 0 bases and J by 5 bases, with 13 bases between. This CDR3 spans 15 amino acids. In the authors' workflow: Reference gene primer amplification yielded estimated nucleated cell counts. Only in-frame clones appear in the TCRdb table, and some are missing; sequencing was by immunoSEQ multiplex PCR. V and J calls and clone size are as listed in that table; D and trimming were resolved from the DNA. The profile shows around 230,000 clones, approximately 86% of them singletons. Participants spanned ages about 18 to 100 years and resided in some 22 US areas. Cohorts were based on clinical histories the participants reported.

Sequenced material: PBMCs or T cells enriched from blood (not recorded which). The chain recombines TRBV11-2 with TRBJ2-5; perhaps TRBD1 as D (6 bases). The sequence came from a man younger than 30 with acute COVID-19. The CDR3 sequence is CASSLEGGGGETQYF. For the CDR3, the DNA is TGTGCCAGCAGCTTAGAAGGGGGTGGTGGGGAGACCCAGTACTTC.